Below are 14 T cell receptor beta chains sequenced from a single sample in a study of glioma-infiltrating T cells after dendritic cell vaccination. Time point noted: after dendritic cell vaccination, including at tumor progression/relapse. Only in-frame clones appear in the TCRdb table, and some are missing; sequencing was by immunoSEQ multiplex PCR. The sample includes roughly 88,000 clones, about 81% of them seen just once. The sample was blood, taken after dendritic cell vaccination. All receptors come from a human donor with glioblastoma.

V usage is TRBV19 and J usage is TRBJ1-2, with D uncertain. V was shortened by 1 base and J by 8 bases, with 14 bases between the two germline ends. CDR3 size: 14 residues. Germline CDR1 LNHDA, CDR2 SQIVND (reference sequence). The CDR3 protein is CASSIAVQPRGYTF. In nucleotides, the CDR3 is TGTGCCAGTAGTATAGCTGTTCAGCCGAGGGGCTACACCTTC. Together with reference TRBV19 and TRBJ1-2, the CDR3 gives the full variable domain: DGGITQSPKYLFRKEGQNVTLSCEQNLNHDAMYWYRQDPGQGLRLIYYSQIVNDFQKGDIAEGYSVSREKKESFPLTVTSAQKNPTAFYLCASSIAVQPRGYTFGSGTRLTVV.

The gene calls are TRBV9 and TRBJ2-5, with D perhaps matching TRBD1 (5 bases). This CDR3 region has 16 residues. Germline CDR1 SGDLS, CDR2 YYNGEE. V was trimmed by 0 bases and J by 4 bases, leaving 16 bases between them. CDR3 region: CASSVGAGNDLETQYF. The DNA of the CDR3 is TGTGCCAGCAGCGTAGGGGCAGGGAACGATCTAGAGACCCAGTACTTC.

This clone was counted a few times. This specimen includes other DNA sequences encoding the same CDR3. The gene calls are TRBV7-9 and TRBJ1-4, with D unresolved. The length of the CDR3 is 15 residues. Per the germline V gene, CDR1 is SEHNR and CDR2 is FQNEAQ (reference sequence). Trimming stripped 1 base from V and 8 bases from J, with 14 bases between. CDR3 DNA sequence: TGTGCCAGCAGCTTAGATGGTCCCCCCCGGGAAAAACTGTTTTTT. Protein sequence: CASSLDGPPREKLFF.

The chain links TRBV19 to TRBJ2-1; 10 nucleotides agree with TRBD2. Germline CDR1 is LNHDA and CDR2 is SQIVND (reference sequence). V lost 7 bases and J lost 5; bases outside the gene matches: 11. This CDR3 is built from 16 residues. DNA for the CDR3: TGTGCCAGTAAGACCCTAGCGGGAGAGTTGAACAATGAGCAGTTCTTC. Encoded protein: CASKTLAGELNNEQFF.

V is TRBV11-3 and J is TRBJ2-1; D is possibly TRBD1 (5 bases). Trimming left V 5 bases short and J 0 bases short, with 14 bases between. Germline loops: CDR1 SGHNT, CDR2 YENEEA. This CDR3 contains 16 residues. In DNA, the CDR3 is TGTGCCAGCAGCCAAACGGACATAGACTCCTACAATGAGCAGTTCTTC. Protein product: CASSQTDIDSYNEQFF.

The DNA for the CDR3 is TGTGCCAGCAGCGTAGGACTAGCGGACTACAATGAGCAGTTCTTC. Protein: CASSVGLADYNEQFF. V gene TRBV5-6 combines with J gene TRBJ2-1, with 10 bases that match TRBD2. The CDR3 sequence is 15 residues long. Per the germline V gene, CDR1 is SGHDT and CDR2 is YYEEEE. V lost 4 bases, J lost 3 bases, and 4 bases stayed unmatched.

In its sample, this clone was seen a few times. J is TRBJ2-1 and V is TRBV10-2; TRBD2 matches at 11 bases. Germline trimming cut 4 bases from V and 10 bases from J; bases unmatched to any gene: 6. The CDR3 is 14 residues long. The germline V gene has CDR1 WSHSY and CDR2 SAAADI. The CDR3 nucleotides are TGCGCCAGCAGTGGTCCCTCTAGCGGGAGGGAGCAGTTCTTC. Protein sequence: CASSGPSSGREQFF.

The CDR3 sequence: CAWNRLTGTSGGNTGELFF. The CDR3 coding sequence is TGTGCCTGGAACCGTCTTACCGGGACTAGCGGGGGGAACACCGGGGAGCTGTTTTTT. This sequence joins TRBV30 and TRBJ2-2; 14 bases line up with TRBD2. CDR1 is GTSNPN and CDR2 is SVGIG in the germline V gene (reference sequence). Losses at the gene ends were 4 bases for V and 1 base for J; bases not matched to a gene: 11. The CDR3 runs 19 residues.

This clone was picked up a small number of times. This chain connects TRBV6-6 to TRBJ1-2; possible D gene TRBD1, 6 bases. Looked up from germline, CDR1 is MNHNY and CDR2 is SVGAGI (reference sequence). V lost 0 bases to trimming and J lost 3 bases, with 14 bases between them. This CDR3 spans 16 amino acids. CDR3 bases: TGTGCCAGCAGTTACTCCTCAGGGGAGAAAGACTATGGCTACACCTTC. The encoded protein is CASSYSSGEKDYGYTF.

This clone showed up just a few times. The chain has TRBV6-1 and TRBJ1-5, with TRBD1 as a possible D gene (5 bases). The V gene's germline CDR1 is MNHNS and CDR2 SASEGT. The CDR3 is 14 residues long. Trimming left V 6 bases short and J 4 bases short, with 13 bases between. The chain's CDR3 is CASRQGYRNQPQHF. CDR3 DNA: TGTGCCAGCAGGCAGGGTTATAGGAATCAGCCCCAGCATTTT.

The genes are TRBV18 and TRBJ1-3, with D possibly TRBD1 on 6 matching bases. Germline V lookup: CDR1 KGHSH, CDR2 LQKENI. V lost 2 bases and J lost 1, with 12 bases in between. The CDR3 extends over 16 amino acids. The CDR3 here is CASSPGQGNSGNTIYF. In DNA form, the CDR3 reads TGTGCCAGCTCACCAGGGCAGGGGAATTCTGGAAACACCATATATTTT. Full variable domain (remainder filled in from reference TRBV18 and TRBJ1-3): NAGVMQNPRHLVRRRGQEARLRCSPMKGHSHVYWYRQLPEEGLKFMVYLQKENIIDESGMPKERFSAEFPKEGPSILRIQQVVRGDSAAYFCASSPGQGNSGNTIYFGEGSWLTVV.

V usage is TRBV5-3 and J usage is TRBJ2-7; D gene unclear. TRBV5-3 qualifies as an ORF whose function is uncertain. The CDR3 length is 11 residues. V lost 3 bases to trimming and J lost 3 bases, with 4 bases between them. The CDR3 spells CARSSNYEQYV. DNA of the CDR3: TGTGCCAGAAGCTCCAACTACGAGCAGTACGTC.

The gene calls are TRBV4-2 and TRBJ1-6, with D possibly matching TRBD1 (5 bases). V was clipped by 1 base and J by 5 bases, with 6 bases between them. CDR3 size: 14 residues. Per the germline V gene, CDR1 is LGHNA and CDR2 is YNFKEQ. Here the CDR3 DNA reads TGTGCCAGCAGCCAAGCAGGGAATAATTCACCCCTCCACTTT. As protein: CASSQAGNNSPLHF.

This chain connects TRBV5-1 to TRBJ2-5; 7 nucleotides agree with TRBD1. V lost 0 bases to trimming and J lost 4 bases; unmatched junction nucleotides: 6. This CDR3 contains 15 residues. Germline V gene sequence: CDR1 SGHRS, CDR2 YFSETQ. The CDR3 DNA follows: TGCGCCAGCAGCTTGGAGGACAGGCCCGGAGAGACCCAGTACTTC. Its translation is CASSLEDRPGETQYF.